Listed below are T cell receptor beta chains from one sample, sequenced in a study of early T cells in non-severe SARS-CoV-2 infection. Using its own MiXCR run on the 5' RACE reads, TCRdb lists one record per CDR3 protein. Of 85,000 to 100,000 distinct CDR3 sequences listed, around 10% are singletons. This sample comprised whole blood, obtained at baseline. The receptors were gathered from an adult who was a healthcare worker with PCR-confirmed SARS-CoV-2 infection or an uninfected control (not recorded which). CDR3s include the opening cysteine and the closing phenylalanine or tryptophan.

J | V | CDR3
TRBJ2-7 | TRBV3-1 | CASSPWTGYYEQYF
TRBJ2-3 | TRBV5-5 | CASSWMGTSTDTQYF
TRBJ2-1 | TRBV6-4 | CASSYYVNEQFF
TRBJ1-2 | TRBV29-1 | CSVVGLGTSYGYTF
TRBJ2-7 | TRBV21-1 | CASSKGRVGSYEQYF
TRBJ1-1 | TRBV29-1 | CSVEVSVAAFF
TRBJ1-1 | TRBV7-2 | CASSSRVAMNTEAFF
TRBJ1-2 | TRBV6-5 | CASSYSHPTADGENYGYTF
TRBJ2-4 | TRBV18 | CASSPLGFWAKNIQYF
TRBJ1-5 | TRBV19 | CASSLQSGYQPQHF
TRBJ2-3 | TRBV20-1 | CSAFTEPSTDTQYF
TRBJ2-1 | TRBV6-1 | CASRSERDRILTRGFF
TRBJ1-1 | TRBV29-1 | CSVAGQRNTEAFF
TRBJ2-2 | TRBV29-1 | CSGEASGGGGELFF
TRBJ1-1 | TRBV20-1 | CSASQGQNMNTEAFF
TRBJ2-1 | TRBV7-8 | CASSLGPSYNEQFF
TRBJ2-7 | TRBV4-2 | CASSQDLGGSPYEQYF
TRBJ2-2 | TRBV29-1 | CSVEELRNTGELFF
TRBJ2-5 | TRBV24-1 | CATSDFQETQYF
TRBJ1-2 | TRBV25-1 | CASNSEGGGYTF
TRBJ1-3 | TRBV12-3/TRBV12-4 | CASSLSGGGNTIYF
TRBJ2-7 | TRBV21-1 | CASSKDSAFLSYEQYF
TRBJ2-7 | TRBV20-1 | CSARDLAGGFYEQYF